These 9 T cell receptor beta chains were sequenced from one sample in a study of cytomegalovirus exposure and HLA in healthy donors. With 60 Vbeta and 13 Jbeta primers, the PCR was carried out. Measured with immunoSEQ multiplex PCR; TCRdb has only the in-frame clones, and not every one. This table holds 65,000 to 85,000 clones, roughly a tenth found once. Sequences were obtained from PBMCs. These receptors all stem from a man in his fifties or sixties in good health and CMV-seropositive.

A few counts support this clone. The CDR3 is CASIGGENGYTF. The CDR3 nucleotides are TGTGCCAGTATAGGAGGGGAAAATGGCTACACCTTC. This sequence joins TRBV19 and TRBJ1-2; tentatively, D is TRBD1 (5 bases). Trimming pared 7 bases from V and 6 bases from J, leaving 12 bases between. This CDR3 is built from 12 residues. Germline V gives CDR1 LNHDA, CDR2 SQIVND (reference sequence).

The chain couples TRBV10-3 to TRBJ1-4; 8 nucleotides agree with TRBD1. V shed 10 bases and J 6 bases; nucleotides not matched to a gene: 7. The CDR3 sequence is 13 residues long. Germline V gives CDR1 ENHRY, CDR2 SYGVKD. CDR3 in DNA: TGTGCCACTCAGGGGGCGGCAGATGAAAAACTGTTTTTT. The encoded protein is CATQGAADEKLFF.

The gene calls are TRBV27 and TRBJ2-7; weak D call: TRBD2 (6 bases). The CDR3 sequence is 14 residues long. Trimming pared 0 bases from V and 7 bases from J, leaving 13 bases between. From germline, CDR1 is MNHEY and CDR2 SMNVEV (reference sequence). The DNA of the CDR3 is TGTGCCAGCAGTTTATCGGGGGGTTTAGGGGAGCAGTACGTC. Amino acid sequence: CASSLSGGLGEQYV.

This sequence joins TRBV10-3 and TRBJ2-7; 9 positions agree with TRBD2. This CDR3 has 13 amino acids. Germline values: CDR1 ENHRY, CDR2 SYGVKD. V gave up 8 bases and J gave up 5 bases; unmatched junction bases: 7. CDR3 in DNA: TGTGCCATCGGACTAGCGAGACCGGACGAGCAGTACTTC. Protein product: CAIGLARPDEQYF.

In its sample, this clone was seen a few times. The CDR3: CASSYSSPGGHGYTF. DNA of the CDR3: TGTGCCAGCAGTTACTCGTCCCCAGGGGGCCATGGCTACACCTTC. The chain has TRBV6-5 and TRBJ1-2, with 8 bases fitting TRBD1. Trimming at V came to 0 bases and at J to 6 bases, leaving 6 bases not matched to a gene. This CDR3 region has 15 residues. Germline CDR1 MNHEY, CDR2 SVGAGI.

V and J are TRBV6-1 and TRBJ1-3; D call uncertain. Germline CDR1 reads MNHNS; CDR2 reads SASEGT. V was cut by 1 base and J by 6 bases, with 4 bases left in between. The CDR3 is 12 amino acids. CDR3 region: CASSEDLNTIYF. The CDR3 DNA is TGTGCCAGCAGTGAAGATCTAAACACCATATATTTT.

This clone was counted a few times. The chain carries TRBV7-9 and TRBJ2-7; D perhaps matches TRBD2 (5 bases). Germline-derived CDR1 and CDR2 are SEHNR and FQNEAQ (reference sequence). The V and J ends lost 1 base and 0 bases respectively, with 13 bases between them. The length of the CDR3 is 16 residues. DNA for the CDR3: TGTGCCAGCAGCTTAGGAGGGTGGGCGAGCTCCTACGAGCAGTACGTC. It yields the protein CASSLGGWASSYEQYV.

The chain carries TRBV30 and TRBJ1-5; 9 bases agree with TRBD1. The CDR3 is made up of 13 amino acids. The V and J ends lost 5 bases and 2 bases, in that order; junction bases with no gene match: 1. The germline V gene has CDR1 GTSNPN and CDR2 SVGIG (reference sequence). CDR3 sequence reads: CAWRTGGNQPQHF. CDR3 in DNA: TGTGCCTGGCGGACAGGGGGCAATCAGCCCCAGCATTTT.

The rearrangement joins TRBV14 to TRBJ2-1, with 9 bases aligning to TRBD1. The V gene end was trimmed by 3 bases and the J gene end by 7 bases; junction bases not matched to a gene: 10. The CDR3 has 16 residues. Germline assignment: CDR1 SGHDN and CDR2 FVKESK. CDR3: CASSHLKGQGMNEQFF. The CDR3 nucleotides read TGTGCCAGCAGCCACTTAAAAGGACAGGGGATGAATGAGCAGTTCTTC.